The 2 T cell receptor beta chains given below trace back to one sample, sequenced in a study of human T cells and chemical hapten exposure. Specified time point: pre-sensitization, week 0. The treatment: therapeutic diphenylcyclopropenone sensitization with weekly scalp DPC. TCRdb ran MiXCR on the RACE reads and lists one entry per CDR3 protein. Among about 260,000 distinct CDR3 sequences listed, 7% to 10% were seen once. This specimen consisted of whole blood, obtained in connection with sensitization to the hapten diphenylcyclopropenone (DPC). The receptors stem from a woman between 40 and 50 years old with alopecia areata. Some clones in this sample may be carry-over from other donors' samples.

The table lists this clonotype with many counts. The genes are TRBV4-2 and TRBJ2-7, with D possibly being TRBD1 (5 bases). Germline V gene sequence: CDR1 LGHNA, CDR2 YNFKEQ. The CDR3 is 13 amino acids. Trimming pared 0 bases from V and 4 bases from J, leaving 7 bases between. CDR3 in DNA: TGTGCCAGCAGCCAAGAAAGGACATACGAGCAGTACTTC. Protein product: CASSQERTYEQYF.

V and J are TRBV9 and TRBJ2-5, with unresolved D. The CDR3 has 13 residues. V was trimmed by 4 bases and J by 5 bases, leaving 12 bases between them. Germline CDR1 SGDLS, CDR2 YYNGEE. CDR3 coding DNA: TGTGCCAGCAGCCCCCGGTTAGGTGAGACCCAGTACTTC. The encoded protein is CASSPRLGETQYF.